The 13 T cell receptor beta chains listed next were all sequenced from one sample in a study of cytomegalovirus exposure and HLA in healthy donors. The PCR had 60 Vbeta and 13 Jbeta primers. Assay: immunoSEQ multiplex PCR; the TCRdb copy retains only in-frame clones and omits some. Among about 130,000 clones, 80% were seen once, and the ten largest hold under 3%. The sample taken for sequencing was PBMCs. All receptors derive from a man aged 25-45 years in good health and CMV-seronegative.

The V call is TRBV5-1, the J call TRBJ2-3; 7 nucleotides align to TRBD1. Trimming at V came to 4 bases and at J to 2 bases, leaving 7 bases not matched to a gene. The CDR3 totals 15 residues. Germline V lookup: CDR1 SGHRS, CDR2 YFSETQ. CDR3 DNA sequence: TGCGCCAGCAGCCCCTCGGGACAGATCACAGATACGCAGTATTTT. Encoded protein: CASSPSGQITDTQYF.

This chain uses TRBV27 with TRBJ2-5, with 11 bases lining up with TRBD2. CDR1 is MNHEY and CDR2 is SMNVEV in the germline V gene (reference sequence). The V gene end was trimmed by 0 bases and the J gene end by 4 bases; junction bases not matched to a gene: 10. The CDR3 contains 18 residues. Here the CDR3 reads CASSLSKWLAGGRETQYF. The DNA for the CDR3 is TGTGCCAGCAGTTTATCGAAGTGGCTAGCGGGAGGACGAGAGACCCAGTACTTC.

The rearrangement joins TRBV7-2 to TRBJ2-7; 11 bases agree with TRBD2. Germline V gives CDR1 SGHTA, CDR2 FQGNSA. The CDR3 runs 15 residues. V dropped 3 bases and J dropped 4; count of bases not matched to a gene: 5. CDR3 DNA sequence: TGTGCCAGCAGCTTCCATAGCGGGAGGGCTTACGAGCAGTACTTC. Protein sequence: CASSFHSGRAYEQYF.

The V gene is TRBV11-2, the J gene TRBJ1-1; D remains unclear. The germline V and J ends were trimmed by 1 base and 1 base, with 7 bases remaining between them. The CDR3 totals 14 residues. Germline CDR1 and CDR2: SGHAT and FQNNGV. The DNA of the CDR3 is TGTGCCAGCAGCTTAGGTCTCAGGAACACTGAAGCTTTCTTT. Protein sequence: CASSLGLRNTEAFF.

The chain recombines TRBV13 with TRBJ2-7, with 8 positions matching TRBD2. This CDR3 comprises 15 residues. The V and J ends lost 5 bases and 0 bases, in that order; junction bases with no gene match: 6. Germline CDR1 is PRHDT and CDR2 is FYEKMQ (reference sequence). The DNA of the CDR3 is TGTGCCAGCAGCCACCGGGGGGGAGCCTCCTACGAGCAGTACTTC. Its protein product is CASSHRGGASYEQYF.

The chain has TRBV7-9 and TRBJ1-5; 8 nucleotides match TRBD1. V was clipped by 8 bases and J by 7 bases; unmatched bases: 7. There are 13 residues in the CDR3. Germline assignment: CDR1 SEHNR and CDR2 FQNEAQ (reference sequence). CDR3: CASQGQGSQPQHF. The CDR3 bases are TGTGCCAGCCAAGGACAGGGTAGCCAGCCCCAGCATTTT. Full variable domain (outside the CDR3, taken from reference TRBV7-9 and TRBJ1-5): DTGVSQNPRHKITKRGQNVTFRCDPISEHNRLYWYRQTLGQGPEFLTYFQNEAQLEKSRLLSDRFSAERPKGSFSTLEIQRTEQGDSAMYLCASQGQGSQPQHFGDGTRLSIL.

The chain has TRBV19 and TRBJ1-1, with 9 bases identical to TRBD1. The V gene end was trimmed by 5 bases and the J gene end by 4 bases; junction bases not matched to a gene: 8. The CDR3 spans 15 residues. Germline CDR1 and CDR2: LNHDA and SQIVND (reference sequence). The CDR3 DNA is TGTGCCAGTAGTGTCGGACAGGGGAGTTTCACTGAAGCTTTCTTT. It is translated as CASSVGQGSFTEAFF.

The J gene is TRBJ1-1, the V gene TRBV27; D remains unclear. The CDR3 has 14 residues. From germline, CDR1 is MNHEY and CDR2 SMNVEV (reference sequence). Trimming cost V 6 bases and J 1 base, with 12 bases left between them. The CDR3 DNA is TGTGCCAGCAGGCAGTTTTTTGGGAACACTGAAGCTTTCTTT. Protein product: CASRQFFGNTEAFF.

The chain links TRBV6-5 to TRBJ2-7; 9 bases align to TRBD2. Germline CDR1 MNHEY, CDR2 SVGAGI. The trim removed 4 bases at V and 3 bases at J, leaving 10 bases unmatched. This CDR3 contains 16 residues. The DNA of the CDR3 is TGTGCCAGCAGTTCGTCTCTCGTAGCGGGGGACTACGAGCAGTACTTC. Protein product: CASSSSLVAGDYEQYF.

Concerning this clone itself: One junction end disagrees with the germline gene, perhaps due to a read error. J is TRBJ1-1 and V is TRBV7-9; D remains unclear. CDR3 length equals 14 residues. From germline, CDR1 is SEHNR and CDR2 FQNEAQ (reference sequence). CDR3 region: CSSSLSLRNTEAFF. The CDR3 DNA follows: TGTTCCAGCAGCTTATCGCTGAGGAACACTGAAGCTTTCTTT.

The gene calls are TRBV29-1 and TRBJ2-1; 7 nucleotides agree with TRBD2. The V segment lost 4 bases and the J segment 10 bases; nucleotides outside the gene matches: 7. CDR1 is SQVTM and CDR2 is ANQGSEA in the germline V gene. This CDR3 has 12 amino acids. Here the CDR3 DNA reads TGCAGCGTTGTACTTCGGGGGGAAGAGCAGTTCTTC. Amino acid sequence: CSVVLRGEEQFF.

The chain joins TRBV7-2 to TRBJ2-3, with TRBD1 matching 7 bases. CDR1 is SGHTA, CDR2 FQGNSA, per germline. J gave up 3 bases and V 6 bases, and 6 bases lay outside the gene matches. The CDR3 is 14 amino acids. The CDR3 DNA follows: TGTGCCAGCAGGACACGGACAGGAACAGATACGCAGTATTTT. This encodes CASRTRTGTDTQYF.

The chain combines TRBV4-2 with TRBJ1-5; D is perhaps TRBD1 (6 bases). Trimming pared 1 base from V and 7 bases from J, leaving 17 bases between. CDR1 is LGHNA, CDR2 YNFKEQ, per germline. This CDR3 has 16 residues. CDR3: CASSQVRGAREQPQHF. Here the CDR3 DNA reads TGTGCCAGCAGCCAAGTTCGGGGGGCACGCGAACAGCCCCAGCATTTT.